The clone carrying this T cell receptor (beta chain) has a count of ten or more. Its antigen remains unknown. This sample was taken from a study of T cells after yellow fever vaccination. Study-level background: SMART-Seq v4 Ultra Low Input prepared libraries from low-cell fractions.

Study findings and constraints: Any FACS-sorted repertoire could hold abundant clonotypes that contaminate it from the bulk population.

Germline V lookup: CDR1 LGHNA, CDR2 YSLEER. V shed 5 bases and J 11 bases; nucleotides not matched to a gene: 8. CDR3 size: 14 residues. MiXCR, run by TCRdb on the 5' RACE reads, gives a single entry per CDR3 protein. Here the sample spans approximately 93,000 distinct CDR3 sequences, around 5.8% being singletons. The source is a man aged 18 to 35 who received the YFV17D yellow fever vaccine. The sample consisted of CD8+ T cells sorted from PBMCs, taken 10 days after the yellow fever booster vaccination. V is TRBV4-3 and J is TRBJ1-4; 10 nucleotides agree with TRBD1. CDR3 residues: CASSTGTGAPKLFF. The CDR3 DNA reads TGCGCCAGCAGCACCGGGACAGGGGCCCCTAAACTGTTTTTT.